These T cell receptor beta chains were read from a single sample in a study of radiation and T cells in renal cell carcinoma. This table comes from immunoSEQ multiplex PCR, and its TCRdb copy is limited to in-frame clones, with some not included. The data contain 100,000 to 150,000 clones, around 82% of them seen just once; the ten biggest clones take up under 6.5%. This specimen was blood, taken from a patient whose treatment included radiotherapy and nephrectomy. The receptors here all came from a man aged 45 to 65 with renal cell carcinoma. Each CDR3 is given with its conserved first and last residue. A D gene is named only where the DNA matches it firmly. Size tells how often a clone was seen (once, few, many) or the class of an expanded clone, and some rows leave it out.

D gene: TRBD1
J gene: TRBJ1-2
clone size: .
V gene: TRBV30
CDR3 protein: CAWETGGGGGYTF
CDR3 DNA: TGTGCCTGGGAGACAGGGGGCGGAGGGGGCTACACCTTC

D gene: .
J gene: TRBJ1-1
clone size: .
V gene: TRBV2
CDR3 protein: CASTGTANTEAFF
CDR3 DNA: TGTGCCAGCACCGGAACAGCGAACACTGAAGCTTTCTTT

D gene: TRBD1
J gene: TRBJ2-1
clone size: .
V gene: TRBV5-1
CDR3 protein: CASSEPGQGYNEQFF
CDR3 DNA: TGCGCCAGCAGCGAACCGGGACAGGGGTACAATGAGCAGTTCTTC

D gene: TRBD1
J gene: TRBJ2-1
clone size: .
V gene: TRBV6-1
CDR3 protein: CASSIQGRAYNEQFF
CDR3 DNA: TGTGCCAGCAGTATACAGGGGAGAGCCTACAATGAGCAGTTCTTC

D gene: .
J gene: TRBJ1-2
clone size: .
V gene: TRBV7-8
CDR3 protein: CASNPGSLYGYTF
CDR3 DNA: TGTGCCAGCAACCCAGGGTCCCTCTATGGCTACACCTTC

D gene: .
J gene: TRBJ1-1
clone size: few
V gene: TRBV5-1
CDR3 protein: CASSLVGRSIVNTEAFF
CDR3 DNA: TGCGCCAGCAGCTTGGTAGGGCGCTCAATAGTGAACACTGAAGCTTTCTTT

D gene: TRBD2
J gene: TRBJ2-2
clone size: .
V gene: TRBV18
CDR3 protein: CASSPRREAGELFF
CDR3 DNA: TGTGCCAGCTCACCACGCCGGGAGGCCGGGGAGCTGTTTTTT

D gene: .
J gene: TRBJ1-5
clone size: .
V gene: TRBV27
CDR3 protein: CASIRTWGGNQPQHF
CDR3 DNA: TGTGCCAGCATTCGTACCTGGGGGGGCAATCAGCCCCAGCATTTT

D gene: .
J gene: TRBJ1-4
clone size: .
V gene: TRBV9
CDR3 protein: CASSLDGRSATNEKLFF
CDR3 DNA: TGTGCCAGCAGCTTGGACGGACGATCCGCAACTAATGAAAAACTGTTTTTT

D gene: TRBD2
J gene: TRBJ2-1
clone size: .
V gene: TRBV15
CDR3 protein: CATSRDTGRVNEQFF
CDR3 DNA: TGTGCCACCAGCAGAGATACCGGGAGGGTAAATGAGCAGTTCTTC

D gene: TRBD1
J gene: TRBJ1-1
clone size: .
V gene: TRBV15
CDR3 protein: CATSNPGGGEAFF
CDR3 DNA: TGTGCCACCAGCAACCCAGGGGGCGGTGAAGCTTTCTTT

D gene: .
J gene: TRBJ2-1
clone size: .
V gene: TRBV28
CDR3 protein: CASGSLSYNEQFF
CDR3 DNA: TGTGCCAGCGGTTCTCTCTCCTACAATGAGCAGTTCTTC

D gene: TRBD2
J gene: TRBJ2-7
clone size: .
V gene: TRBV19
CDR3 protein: CASSSTSGSSYEQYF
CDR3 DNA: TGTGCCAGTAGTAGCACTAGCGGTAGCTCCTACGAGCAGTACTTC

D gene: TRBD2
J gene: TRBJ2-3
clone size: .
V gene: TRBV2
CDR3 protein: CASRAPLAGSTDTQYF
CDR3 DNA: TGTGCCAGCAGAGCTCCTCTAGCGGGGTCGACAGATACGCAGTATTTT

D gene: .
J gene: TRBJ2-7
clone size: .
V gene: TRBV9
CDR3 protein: CASSVDGSTYEQYF
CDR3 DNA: TGTGCCAGCAGCGTAGACGGGAGTACGTACGAGCAGTACTTC

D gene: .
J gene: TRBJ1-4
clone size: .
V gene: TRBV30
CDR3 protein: CAWSYETTDEKLFF
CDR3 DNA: TGTGCCTGGAGTTACGAGACAACAGATGAAAAACTGTTTTTT

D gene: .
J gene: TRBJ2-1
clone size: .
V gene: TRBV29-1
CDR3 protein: CSVGGQRTYNEQFF
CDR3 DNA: TGCAGCGTTGGGGGGCAGAGAACCTACAATGAGCAGTTCTTC

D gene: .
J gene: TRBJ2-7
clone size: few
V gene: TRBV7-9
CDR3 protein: CASSLDSGEQYF
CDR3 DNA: TGTGCCAGCAGCTTAGATTCCGGCGAGCAGTACTTC

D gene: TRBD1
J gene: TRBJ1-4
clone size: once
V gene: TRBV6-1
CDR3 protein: CASRTGTGANEKLFF
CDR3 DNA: TGTGCCAGCAGGACAGGGACAGGGGCTAATGAAAAACTGTTTTTT

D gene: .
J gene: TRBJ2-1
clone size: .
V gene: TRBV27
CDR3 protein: CASSTRTIFEQFF
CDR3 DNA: TGTGCCAGCAGTACCCGGACCATTTTCGAGCAGTTCTTC

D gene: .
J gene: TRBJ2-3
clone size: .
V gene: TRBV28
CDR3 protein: CASSLFYGGREASSTDTQYF
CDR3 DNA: TGTGCCAGCAGTTTATTTTACGGGGGACGTGAGGCCTCTAGCACAGATACGCAGTATTTT

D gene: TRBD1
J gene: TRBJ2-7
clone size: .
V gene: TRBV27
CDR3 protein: CASSLTTAGGEFYEQYF
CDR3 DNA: TGTGCCAGCAGTTTAACAACGGCAGGGGGCGAGTTCTACGAGCAGTACTTC

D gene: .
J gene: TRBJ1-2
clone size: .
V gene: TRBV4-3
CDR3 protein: CASSHDIREANYGYTF
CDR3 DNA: TGCGCCAGCAGCCACGACATCAGGGAAGCTAACTATGGCTACACCTTC

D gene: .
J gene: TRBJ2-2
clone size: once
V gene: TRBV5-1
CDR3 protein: CASSLVAVNTGELFF
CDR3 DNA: TGCGCCAGCAGCTTGGTCGCCGTGAACACCGGGGAGCTGTTTTTT